This is a list of T cell receptor beta chains from one sample in a study of blood T cell repertoires in COVID-19. Using immunoSEQ multiplex PCR, the repertoire was profiled, and TCRdb retains in-frame clones only, with some absent. The sample gives some 57,000 clones, more than 75% of which show up once; 20% to 25% is in the top ten. Sequenced material: peripheral blood. These receptors originate from a woman older than 75 with acute or convalescent COVID-19. Both conserved end residues are part of each CDR3. A D gene is named only where the DNA matches it firmly. Clone size is stated in some rows and not others, as once, few, many or a class when expanded.

>NA|TRBJ1-1|TRBV27|NA
CASSLRQLYTEAFF
TGTGCCAGCAGTTTAAGACAGCTGTACACTGAAGCTTTCTTT
>TRBD1|TRBJ1-5|TRBV10-2|NA
CASSTDRVGNQPQHF
TGCGCCAGCAGCACTGACAGGGTGGGCAATCAGCCCCAGCATTTT
>NA|TRBJ1-2|TRBV20-1|NA
CSARDLTGYTF
TGCAGTGCAAGGGACTTGACCGGCTACACCTTC
>NA|TRBJ2-1|TRBV30|NA
CAWSDVIAFNNEQFF
TGTGCCTGGAGTGACGTGATAGCGTTTAACAATGAGCAGTTCTTC
>NA|TRBJ1-1|TRBV12-3/TRBV12-4|NA
CASQGRGRTEAFF
TGTGCCAGCCAAGGGAGGGGCAGGACTGAAGCTTTCTTT
>TRBD1|TRBJ1-3|TRBV9|NA
CASSPGQGRLFSGNTIYF
TGTGCCAGCAGCCCCGGACAGGGCCGCCTTTTCTCTGGAAACACCATATATTTT
>NA|TRBJ2-7|TRBV19|NA
CASSSQLEGFDEQYF
TGTGCCAGTAGTTCTCAATTGGAGGGATTCGACGAGCAGTACTTC
>TRBD2|TRBJ2-5|TRBV9|NA
CASSVGTSGRGETQYF
TGTGCCAGCAGCGTAGGGACTAGCGGGAGGGGGGAGACCCAGTACTTC
>TRBD2|TRBJ2-5|TRBV7-9|NA
CASILAGDETQYF
TGTGCCAGCATCCTAGCGGGAGATGAGACCCAGTACTTC
>TRBD2|TRBJ2-4|TRBV19|NA
CASSGTSGGALAKNIQYF
TGTGCCAGTAGCGGGACTAGCGGGGGGGCCCTAGCCAAAAACATTCAGTACTTC
>NA|TRBJ1-2|TRBV28|NA
CASSSNRGYGYTF
TGTGCCAGCAGTTCGAATCGGGGATATGGCTACACCTTC
>NA|TRBJ1-4|TRBV15|NA
CATSRDTLDGGGLFF
TGTGCCACCAGCAGAGATACTCTGGATGGGGGGGGACTGTTTTTT
>TRBD2|TRBJ2-1|TRBV5-1|NA
CASTTSGGGPNEQFF
TGCGCCAGCACTACGTCGGGAGGGGGGCCGAATGAGCAGTTCTTC
>NA|TRBJ1-2|TRBV19|few
CASSLSGVYGYTF
TGTGCCAGTAGTTTGTCAGGTGTCTATGGCTACACCTTC
>NA|TRBJ1-4|TRBV14|NA
CASSPLTGFATNEKLFF
TGTGCCAGCAGCCCGTTAACAGGGTTTGCAACTAATGAAAAACTGTTTTTT
>NA|TRBJ1-6|TRBV3-1/TRBV3-2|NA
CASSETSGVSYNSPLHF
TGTGCCAGCAGCGAAACCTCAGGGGTCTCCTATAATTCACCCCTCCACTTT
>NA|TRBJ2-5|TRBV3-1/TRBV3-2|NA
CASSPRTGRGSQETQYF
TGTGCCAGCAGCCCAAGGACAGGGAGGGGCTCACAAGAGACCCAGTACTTC
>NA|TRBJ2-3|TRBV27|NA
CASSLSFGSGTDTQYF
TGTGCCAGCAGTTTATCGTTCGGGAGTGGGACAGATACGCAGTATTTT
>TRBD1|TRBJ2-2|TRBV5-6|NA
CASSFQQGAHNLNTGELFF
TGTGCCAGCAGCTTCCAACAGGGGGCCCACAATTTAAACACCGGGGAGCTGTTTTTT
>TRBD1|TRBJ1-2|TRBV18|NA
CASSPGTGKDGYTF
TGTGCCAGCTCACCAGGGACAGGGAAAGACGGCTACACCTTC
>NA|TRBJ1-1|TRBV7-9|NA
CAGGGAANMNTEAFF
TGTGCTGGAGGGGGGGCCGCTAACATGAACACTGAAGCTTTCTTT
>NA|TRBJ2-3|TRBV6-2/TRBV6-3|NA
CASSLFTSLAVADTQYF
TGTGCCAGCAGCCTATTCACCTCCCTAGCAGTAGCAGATACGCAGTATTTT
>NA|TRBJ1-5|TRBV7-8|NA
CASSLEGTYSNQPQHF
TGTGCCAGCAGCCTCGAAGGGACTTATAGCAATCAGCCCCAGCATTTT
>NA|TRBJ1-2|TRBV6-5|NA
CASRSRGTYGYTF
TGTGCCAGCAGATCTAGGGGGACCTATGGCTACACCTTC
>NA|TRBJ1-2|TRBV27|NA
CASGPSGTTKSYTF
TGTGCCAGCGGACCCTCCGGGACAACCAAAAGCTACACCTTC
>NA|TRBJ2-1|TRBV12-3/TRBV12-4|NA
CASSFDTYNEQFF
TGTGCCAGCAGTTTTGACACCTACAATGAGCAGTTCTTC
>NA|TRBJ1-6|TRBV7-5|once
CARSLAPGQKYNSPLHF
TGTGCCAGAAGCTTAGCCCCGGGACAAAAATATAATTCACCCCTCCACTTT
>NA|TRBJ2-5|TRBV29-1|once
CSASRRGQETQYF
TGCAGCGCATCTAGGCGGGGGCAGGAGACCCAGTACTTC
>NA|TRBJ2-5|TRBV12-3/TRBV12-4|NA
CASRSDQETQYF
TGTGCCAGCCGATCAGACCAAGAGACCCAGTACTTC
>NA|TRBJ1-5|TRBV28|NA
CASTPGNQPQHF
TGTGCCAGCACTCCCGGCAATCAGCCCCAGCATTTT
>NA|TRBJ1-2|TRBV6-1|NA
CASSEAWARPNYGYTF
TGTGCCAGCAGTGAAGCGTGGGCCCGGCCCAACTATGGCTACACCTTC
>TRBD1|TRBJ1-5|TRBV6-6|NA
CASRATGVRHQPQHF
TGTGCCAGCAGAGCAACAGGGGTACGCCATCAGCCCCAGCATTTT
>TRBD2|TRBJ2-1|TRBV19|NA
CASRVRSGGVTEQFF
TGTGCCAGTAGGGTCCGGAGCGGGGGGGTCACTGAGCAGTTCTTC
>TRBD1|TRBJ1-5|TRBV6-1|NA
CASSESGQGFRKPQHF
TGTGCCAGCAGTGAATCGGGACAGGGCTTTAGAAAGCCCCAGCATTTT
>TRBD1|TRBJ2-1|TRBV9|NA
CASSTDRGEQFF
TGTGCCAGCAGCACCGACAGGGGCGAGCAGTTCTTC
>TRBD2|TRBJ2-3|TRBV9|once
CASSVKRTGLASDTQYF
TGTGCCAGCAGCGTTAAACGGACGGGACTAGCATCAGATACGCAGTATTTT
>NA|TRBJ1-2|TRBV10-2|NA
CASSGSGQSNYGYTF
TGCGCCAGCAGTGGCTCCGGACAGTCAAACTATGGCTACACCTTC
>TRBD2|TRBJ2-1|TRBV9|NA
CASSVDPGLAANEQFF
TGTGCCAGCAGCGTAGATCCCGGCCTAGCGGCCAATGAGCAGTTCTTC
>NA|TRBJ1-5|TRBV2|once
CASSEGGGRAQPQHF
TGTGCCAGCAGTGAAGGGGGAGGAAGGGCTCAGCCCCAGCATTTT
>TRBD2|TRBJ2-3|TRBV7-2|NA
CASSQRGERGSTDTQYF
TGTGCCAGCAGCCAAAGGGGCGAGCGGGGCAGCACAGATACGCAGTATTTT
>NA|TRBJ1-5|TRBV15|NA
CATSLNSRNQPQHF
TGTGCCACCAGCTTAAACAGCCGCAATCAGCCCCAGCATTTT
>NA|TRBJ1-6|TRBV11-3|NA
CASSRRQANSPLHF
TGTGCCAGCAGCCGCCGACAGGCCAATTCACCCCTCCACTTT
>TRBD1|TRBJ1-6|TRBV28|NA
CASTSTGFRSPLHF
TGTGCCAGCACCTCGACAGGGTTCAGGTCACCCCTCCACTTT
>NA|TRBJ1-5|TRBV6-2/TRBV6-3|once
CASSFNFRQPQHF
TGTGCCAGCAGTTTCAATTTTCGGCAGCCCCAGCATTTT
>NA|TRBJ1-1|TRBV19|once
CASSTNYNTEAFF
TGTGCCAGTAGTACTAACTATAACACTGAAGCTTTCTTT
>NA|TRBJ2-1|TRBV7-3|NA
CASSSPAGTGYNEQFF
TGTGCCAGCAGCTCACCAGCCGGGACTGGGTACAATGAGCAGTTCTTC
>NA|TRBJ2-1|TRBV12-1|NA
CASSAGDGIFSEQFF
TGTGCCAGCAGCGCCGGAGACGGGATTTTTAGTGAGCAGTTCTTC
>TRBD2|TRBJ2-3|TRBV19|NA
CASTQSGVSTDTQYF
TGTGCCAGTACCCAAAGCGGGGTGAGCACAGATACGCAGTATTTT
>TRBD1|TRBJ2-7|TRBV10-1|NA
CASSSSDRGSSSYEQYF
TGCGCCAGCAGTTCGTCGGACAGGGGGTCGAGCTCCTACGAGCAGTACTTC
>TRBD1|TRBJ1-3|TRBV18|NA
CASSPVETGGNGNTIYF
TGTGCCAGCTCACCGGTCGAAACAGGGGGCAATGGAAACACCATATATTTT
>TRBD2|TRBJ2-2|TRBV11-3|NA
CASSKSGGNTGELFF
TGTGCCAGCAGCAAAAGCGGGGGGAACACCGGGGAGCTGTTTTTT